Listed here are 15 T cell receptor beta chains from one sample, sequenced in a study of T-cell memory formation after mild COVID-19. MiXCR, applied by TCRdb to the 5' RACE reads, yields one record per CDR3 protein. The sample holds about 260,000 distinct CDR3 sequences, around 15% seen once. The sample was PBMCs or a T cell subset sorted from them (not recorded which). The receptors were sampled from a man in his late teens or twenties who had mild COVID-19 (a few samples of this study predate the infection). Cell type and time point are not known.

The rearrangement uses TRBV12-3 or TRBV12-4 and TRBJ2-1; D is unclear. V was cut by 2 bases and J by 6 bases, with 11 bases left in between. The length of the CDR3 is 14 residues. CDR3 coding DNA: TGTGCCAGCAGTTTATTCCAGCTGGGCAATGAGCAGTTCTTC. Protein product: CASSLFQLGNEQFF.

This clonotype appeared a few times. The chain joins TRBV5-5 to TRBJ2-2; D is ambiguous. Germline V lookup: CDR1 SGHKS, CDR2 YYEKEE (reference sequence). Trimming removed 4 bases at V and 0 bases at J, with 16 bases between. The CDR3 has 17 amino acids. The CDR3, as DNA: TGTGCCAGCAGCCGGTGGTCATTCCAGGCGAACACCGGGGAGCTGTTTTTT. Translating it yields CASSRWSFQANTGELFF.

This clonotype has ten or more counts. CDR3 residues: CASTDKDRVSSYNEQFF. The CDR3 DNA sequence: TGTGCCAGCACCGATAAGGACAGGGTGAGCTCCTACAATGAGCAGTTCTTC. This chain connects TRBV6-2 or TRBV6-3 to TRBJ2-1, with 8 bases fitting TRBD1. From germline, CDR1 is MNHEY and CDR2 SVGEGT. CDR3 size: 17 residues. The trim removed 7 bases at V and 0 bases at J, leaving 11 bases unmatched.

The chain employs TRBV19 and TRBJ1-2; TRBD1 is a possible D gene (5 bases). This CDR3 region has 14 residues. The ends were cut back, 4 bases at V and 4 bases at J, with 13 bases in the middle. CDR1 LNHDA and CDR2 SQIVND come from the germline V gene (reference sequence). The CDR3 sequence is CASSRRRQLYGYTF. Written as DNA, the CDR3 is TGTGCCAGTAGTAGGCGAAGACAGCTCTATGGCTACACCTTC. The complete variable domain, with remaining parts taken from reference TRBV19 and TRBJ1-2, reads DGGITQSPKYLFRKEGQNVTLSCEQNLNHDAMYWYRQDPGQGLRLIYYSQIVNDFQKGDIAEGYSVSREKKESFPLTVTSAQKNPTAFYLCASSRRRQLYGYTFGSGTRLTVV.

This rearrangement joins TRBV6-6 to TRBJ1-2; D possibly corresponds to TRBD1 (6 bases). This CDR3 comprises 13 residues. Per germline, CDR1 MNHNY and CDR2 SVGAGI (reference sequence). V lost 2 bases, J lost 6 bases, and 10 bases lay in between. The CDR3 DNA follows: TGTGCCAGCAGTTACGGTAACAGGGATGGCTACACCTTC. This translates into CASSYGNRDGYTF.

This chain connects TRBV29-1 to TRBJ2-5; D possibly corresponds to TRBD2 (5 bases). The CDR3 spans 16 residues. Trimming removed 3 bases at V and 1 base at J, with 18 bases between. Germline CDR1 is SQVTM and CDR2 is ANQGSEA. The CDR3 here is CSVDDSEARFQETQYF. CDR3 coding DNA: TGCAGCGTTGATGATAGCGAAGCCCGATTCCAAGAGACCCAGTACTTC. Full variable domain (remainder filled in from reference TRBV29-1 and TRBJ2-5): SAVISQKPSRDICQRGTSLTIQCQVDSQVTMMFWYRQQPGQSLTLIATANQGSEATYESGFVIDKFPISRPNLTFSTLTVSNMSPEDSSIYLCSVDDSEARFQETQYFGPGTRLLVL.

This clonotype was detected many times. In DNA, the CDR3 is TGTGCCAGCAGCTTGAACGGGGAGACTGAAGCTTTCTTT. Protein: CASSLNGETEAFF. V gene TRBV11-2 combines with J gene TRBJ1-1, with no clear D. V dropped 3 bases and J dropped 5 bases, with 10 bases sitting between them. The CDR3 is 13 amino acids. Germline assignment: CDR1 SGHAT and CDR2 FQNNGV.

In this sample, this clonotype turned up many times. The CDR3 region has the DNA TGCAGTGTCAGGGCGACATATGGCTACACCTTC. It encodes CSVRATYGYTF. The genes are TRBV20-1 and TRBJ1-2; D may be TRBD1 (5 bases). Looked up from germline, CDR1 is DFQATT and CDR2 is SNEGSKA (reference sequence). The CDR3 is 11 amino acids. V gave up 7 bases and J gave up 5 bases, with 11 bases separating them.

V usage is TRBV12-3 or TRBV12-4 and J usage is TRBJ1-2; D unclear. The CDR3 length is 14 residues. Trimming left V 1 base short and J 4 bases short, with 10 bases between. DNA of the CDR3: TGTGCCAGCAGTTTAGACAAGTGGGGCTATGGCTACACCTTC. Its translation is CASSLDKWGYGYTF.

This clonotype came up many times. The CDR3 sequence: CASSFQQGSGEQFF. The CDR3 DNA reads TGCGCCAGCAGCTTCCAACAGGGGTCGGGTGAGCAGTTCTTC. V gene TRBV5-1 combines with J gene TRBJ2-1; 7 positions agree with TRBD1. The germline gives CDR1 SGHRS, CDR2 YFSETQ. Trimming removed 2 bases from V and 9 bases from J; junction bases left unmatched: 8. CDR3 length: 14 amino acids.

This clonotype was seen a few times. The chain employs TRBV6-1 and TRBJ2-2, with D unresolved. The ends were cut back, 5 bases at V and 0 bases at J, with 7 bases in the middle. The CDR3 sequence is 14 residues long. The germline gives CDR1 MNHNS, CDR2 SASEGT. CDR3 in amino acids: CASSPSANTGELFF. The CDR3 coding sequence is TGTGCCAGCAGTCCCAGCGCGAACACCGGGGAGCTGTTTTTT.

This chain uses TRBV15 with TRBJ2-2, with a possible D match to TRBD2 (5 bases). The germline CDR1 and CDR2 sequences are LNHNV and YYDKDF (reference sequence). This CDR3 has 16 residues. Trimming cost V 3 bases and J 7 bases, with 18 bases left between them. Here the CDR3 DNA reads TGTGCCACCAGCAGGCATGGGGAAGCGGCGCGCGGGGAGCTGTTTTTT. Its protein is CATSRHGEAARGELFF.

This chain connects TRBV6-2 or TRBV6-3 to TRBJ2-7; D is perhaps TRBD1 (5 bases). The ends were cut back, 5 bases at V and 2 bases at J, with 13 bases in the middle. This CDR3 has 14 amino acids. Germline CDR1 and CDR2: MNHEY and SVGEGT. CDR3 residues: CASSRLTEPYEQYV. The CDR3 DNA reads as TGTGCCAGCAGTAGACTGACAGAACCCTACGAGCAGTACGTC.

V is TRBV7-2 and J is TRBJ2-1, with TRBD2 identical over 10 bases. The germline CDR1 and CDR2 sequences are SGHTA and FQGNSA. The length of the CDR3 is 16 residues. With 5 bases clipped from V and 7 bases from J, the junction kept 11 bases outside the gene matches. CDR3 region: CASSPPPGLAWNEQFF. As DNA, the CDR3 is TGTGCCAGCAGCCCCCCCCCGGGACTAGCGTGGAATGAGCAGTTCTTC.

This clonotype came up many times. The genes are TRBV30 and TRBJ2-4; D unresolved. Trimming removed 0 bases at V and 8 bases at J, with 5 bases between. The V gene's germline CDR1 is GTSNPN and CDR2 SVGIG (reference sequence). The CDR3 sequence is 11 residues long. The CDR3 is CAWSVSYIQYF. The CDR3 DNA sequence: TGTGCCTGGAGTGTGAGTTACATTCAGTACTTC.